This T cell receptor (beta chain) was documented in a study of cytomegalovirus exposure and HLA in healthy donors. Findings of the study overall: For TCR beta chains, V- and J-gene trimming was later linked to a missense DCLRE1C variant. In an earlier analysis, in several hundred donors, most V segments appeared productive either ~90% or ~30% of the time.

Primers included in the PCR were 60 Vbeta and 13 Jbeta primers. As processed by the authors: An analysis that came later counted 80 million or so unique TCR beta chains, approximately 11 million shared. TCRdb's copy holds only in-frame clones and misses some; the assay was immunoSEQ multiplex PCR. V, J and clone size were drawn from that table, and D and trimming were deduced from the DNA. The table lists some 150,000 clones, approximately 75% of them singletons. The V end lost 7 bases, the J end lost 3 bases, and 16 bases lay between the germline ends. The CDR3 is made up of 13 amino acids. CDR1 SQVTM and CDR2 ANQGSEA come from the germline V gene. Note on this clone: The antigen remains undetermined.

The receptor was isolated from a man aged 25-45 years in good health and CMV-seropositive. Sequences were obtained from PBMCs. The chain joins TRBV29-1 to TRBJ2-7; TRBD2 might be the D (6 bases). The CDR3 region has the DNA TGCAGCGCCGACGGGCAGGGACTCTACGAGCAGTACTTC. This translates into CSADGQGLYEQYF.